This T cell receptor beta chain was identified in a study of T cell responses to AZD1222 COVID-19 vaccine (dated by TCRdb to about 2021). Study-wide context: A total of 230 to 250 trial participants underwent TCR sequencing, of whom 200 to 220 received two doses of AZD1222 and about 25 received two doses of the MenACWY control vaccine. Trial participants were enrolled by age into subgroups of 18-55, 56-69 and 70-plus years, and about 150, 27 and 61 TCR-sequenced participants, respectively, were included in these subgroups.

V trim: 4 bases; J trim: 8 bases; unmatched bases: 10. The germline V gene encodes CDR1 SGHVS and CDR2 FQNEAQ. The CDR3 covers 16 residues, taking in both the cysteine and the phenylalanine. The retained sequence is limited to the CDR3, 48 bases, with the frame set at the first base. Study-wide conclusions, independent of this receptor: Conclusions about previously exposed vaccinees were limited because only 6 or 7 AZD1222 recipients were SARS-CoV-2 seropositive at baseline. Vaccine-associated CD4 TCRs spanned the whole spike protein, with dominant responses in regions 160-218 and 743-854. Because no day 14 peak-response samples were available, the repertoires could be characterized only after the peak T cell response. Participants were mostly white British and included more females than males, and it was suggested by the authors that clonal diversity may have been underestimated. Nearly half of unique spike-specific TCRs reportedly recognized epitopes outside regions mutated in the B.1.351 and B.1.1.7 variants. In the small 56-69-year group, the increase in depth fell short of significance, most likely because of low power. A significant rise in spike-specific TCR breadth and depth was observed after two AZD1222 doses relative to day 0 and relative to MenACWY recipients.

The CDR3 regions of human TCRbeta chains were analyzed by immunosequencing. Concerning the study's data processing: Repertoire TCRs were matched against a reference library of SARS-CoV-2-specific TCRs generated with the MIRA antigen-specificity platform. Breadth was defined as the fraction of unique TCRs that were SARS-CoV-2-associated, and depth was defined as the fraction of total T cells that were SARS-CoV-2-associated. Using the MIRA data, every spike-specific TCR was mapped to the spike region that the TCR reacted to and assigned to either a CD4 or a CD8 class. Log10-transformed breadth and depth values were compared by one-way ANOVA with Sidak's multiple comparisons tests. Drawn from immuneACCESS, this table holds only the in-frame rearrangements with V and J called that TCRdb kept. Clones are partly lost; checked studies trace under half to an unresolved V gene and leave the rest unexplained. The V and J calls and clone size were taken over from that table, and D and trimming were inferred from the DNA. This sample gives roughly 150,000 clones in total; around 90% of them show up just once. The biggest ten clones account for under 2% of the sample.

This sample's time point label indicates: about 28 days (+/-7) after the second vaccine dose. AZD1222 recipients with second doses at about 4 weeks or about 12 weeks were pooled, because spike-specific TCR depth and breadth did not differ between schedules. Vaccinee samples were obtained from the UK trials COV001 and COV002, which included a single-blind randomized controlled phase 2/3 trial of AZD1222 (ChAdOx1 nCoV-19) in healthy adults. For TCRbeta chain sequencing, PBMC samples from trial participants were taken at day 0 and at day 28 after the second dose. As for this clone: Which antigen it targets is not known. No much larger clone exists at a distance of one base, and base qualities are not known.

Source: peripheral blood, taken 28 days after the second AZD1222 dose. The chain is assembled from TRBV7-8 and TRBJ1-6; 8 nucleotides in the junction match TRBD1. The sequence came from an adult who received the AZD1222 COVID-19 vaccine. The CDR3 has the sequence CASSSPGTGPDSPLHF. Read as DNA, the sequence is TGTGCCAGCAGCTCCCCCGGGACAGGCCCTGATTCACCCCTCCACTTT.